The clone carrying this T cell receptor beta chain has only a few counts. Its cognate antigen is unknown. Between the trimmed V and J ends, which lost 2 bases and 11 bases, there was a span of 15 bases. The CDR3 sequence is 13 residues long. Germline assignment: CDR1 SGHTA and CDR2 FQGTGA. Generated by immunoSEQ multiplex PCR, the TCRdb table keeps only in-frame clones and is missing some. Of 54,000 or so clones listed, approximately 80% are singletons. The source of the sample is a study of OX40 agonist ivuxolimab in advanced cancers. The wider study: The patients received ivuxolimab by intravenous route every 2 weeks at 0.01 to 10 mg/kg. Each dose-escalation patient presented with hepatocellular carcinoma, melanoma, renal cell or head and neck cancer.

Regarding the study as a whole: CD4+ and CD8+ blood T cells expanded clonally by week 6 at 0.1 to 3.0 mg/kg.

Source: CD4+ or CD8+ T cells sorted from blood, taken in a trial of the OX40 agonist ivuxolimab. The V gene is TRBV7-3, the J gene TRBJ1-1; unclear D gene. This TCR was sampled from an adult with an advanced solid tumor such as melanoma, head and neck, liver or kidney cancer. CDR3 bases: TGTGCCAGCAGCTTAGGGCGGCAATCGGACGCTTTCTTT. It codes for CASSLGRQSDAFF. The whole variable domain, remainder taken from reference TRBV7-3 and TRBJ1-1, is GAGVSQTPSNKVTEKGKYVELRCDPISGHTALYWYRQSLGQGPEFLIYFQGTGAADDSGLPNDRFFAVRPEGSVSTLKIQRTERGDSAVYLCASSLGRQSDAFFGQGTRLTVV.